Below, 24 T cell receptor beta chains from the same sample are listed, as sequenced in a study of CD8+ T cells in alopecia areata. RNA was isolated and reverse transcribed to cDNA, the sequencing template. Only in-frame clones appear in the TCRdb table, and some are missing; sequencing was by immunoSEQ multiplex PCR. The repertoire includes under 300,000 clones, roughly two thirds of them detected once, and around 1.2% sits in the top ten. Specimen: CD4+ T cells sorted from blood, collected at week 0. The source of these receptors is a human donor with alopecia areata.

Only a few counts were recorded for this clone. The rearrangement uses TRBV7-6 and TRBJ2-5; a possible D gene is TRBD1 (5 bases). The CDR3 runs 16 residues. Germline CDR1 is SGHVS and CDR2 is FNYEAQ. The V end lost 1 base, the J end lost 5 bases, and 17 bases lay between the germline ends. CDR3: CASSLGTAQGFETQYF. Written as DNA, the CDR3 is TGTGCCAGCAGCTTAGGAACAGCCCAGGGTTTTGAGACCCAGTACTTC.

This clone was observed a few times. The CDR3 loop is CASSLGVAPGGETQYF. In DNA, the CDR3 is TGTGCCAGCAGCTTAGGAGTGGCTCCAGGTGGGGAGACCCAGTACTTC. This rearrangement joins TRBV7-6 to TRBJ2-5; D not resolved. V was shortened by 1 base and J by 5 bases, with 17 bases between the two germline ends. The CDR3 is made up of 16 amino acids. Germline CDR1 reads SGHVS; CDR2 reads FNYEAQ.

The rearrangement links TRBV5-1 to TRBJ2-1, with TRBD1 matching over 10 bases. Looked up from germline, CDR1 is SGHRS and CDR2 is YFSETQ. The CDR3 is 14 amino acids. With V trimmed by 4 bases and J by 8 bases, 6 bases remained unmatched. CDR3 sequence reads: CASSKGTGDDEQFF. The CDR3 bases are TGCGCCAGCAGCAAGGGGACAGGGGACGATGAGCAGTTCTTC.

This clone was seen only a few times. The genes are TRBV27 and TRBJ1-1, with unresolved D. Between the trimmed V and J ends, which lost 2 bases and 4 bases, there was a span of 11 bases. The CDR3 covers 14 residues. CDR1 is MNHEY and CDR2 is SMNVEV in the germline V gene (reference sequence). CDR3 DNA: TGTGCCAGCAGTTTAAAGCCGTCCTTCACTGAAGCTTTCTTT. Encoded protein: CASSLKPSFTEAFF.

V usage is TRBV4-1 and J usage is TRBJ2-3; 8 nucleotides match TRBD1. The CDR3 covers 15 residues. V shed 4 bases and J 4 bases; nucleotides not matched to a gene: 7. The V gene's germline CDR1 is MGHRA and CDR2 YSYEKL. CDR3 residues: CASSRGQGGPDTQYF. In nucleotides, the CDR3 is TGCGCCAGCAGCCGCGGACAGGGAGGCCCAGATACGCAGTATTTT.

A single count supports this clone. The V call is TRBV19, the J call TRBJ2-5, with 8 bases identical to TRBD1. The CDR3 loop spans 15 amino acids. Trimming at V came to 5 bases and at J to 5 bases, leaving 10 bases not matched to a gene. Germline V gene lookup returns CDR1 LNHDA and CDR2 SQIVND (reference sequence). The CDR3 spells CASSVGQGWKETQYF. For the CDR3, the DNA is TGTGCCAGTAGTGTTGGACAGGGCTGGAAGGAGACCCAGTACTTC.

The chain uses TRBV6-5 and TRBJ2-7; the match to TRBD1 covers 9 bases. CDR1 is MNHEY, CDR2 SVGAGI, per germline. This CDR3 has 14 residues. V shed 0 bases and J 6 bases; nucleotides not matched to a gene: 3. Here the CDR3 DNA reads TGTGCCAGCAGTTACTCGGAGACAGGGGGCGAGCAGTACTTC. Its translation: CASSYSETGGEQYF.

This clone was recorded a few times. The J gene is TRBJ1-2, the V gene TRBV7-2; tentative D call: TRBD1 (5 bases). This CDR3 comprises 14 residues. Trimming shortened V by 5 bases and J by 8 bases, and 18 bases separated the two germline ends. Germline V gene lookup returns CDR1 SGHTA and CDR2 FQGNSA. This CDR3 reads CASSPRGAGWGYTF. The CDR3 DNA reads as TGTGCCAGCAGCCCGCGAGGGGCAGGGTGGGGCTACACCTTC.

The V gene is TRBV7-2, the J gene TRBJ2-7; no definite D call. The V end lost 3 bases, the J end lost 5 bases, and 5 bases lay between the germline ends. The CDR3 contains 11 residues. Germline CDR1 and CDR2: SGHTA and FQGNSA. CDR3 protein: CASSFSDEQYF. In DNA form, the CDR3 reads TGTGCCAGCAGCTTCAGCGACGAGCAGTACTTC.

The chain links TRBV7-9 to TRBJ2-1, with D unresolved. Trimming shortened V by 8 bases and J by 4 bases, and 15 bases separated the two germline ends. This CDR3 has 14 residues. Germline CDR1 SEHNR, CDR2 FQNEAQ (reference sequence). DNA for the CDR3: TGTGCCAGCTATAACCCACAGAGATACAATGAGCAGTTCTTC. Protein product: CASYNPQRYNEQFF.

The J gene is TRBJ2-1, the V gene TRBV11-2; possible D gene TRBD2, 5 bases. Germline V gene sequence: CDR1 SGHAT, CDR2 FQNNGV. The V end lost 3 bases, the J end lost 12 bases, and 15 bases lay between the germline ends. CDR3 size: 13 residues. The DNA of the CDR3 is TGTGCCAGCAGCTTGGGGAGCCTAGGACGGCAGTTCTTC. Residues: CASSLGSLGRQFF. Full variable domain (missing parts from reference TRBV11-2 and TRBJ2-1): EAGVAQSPRYKIIEKRQSVAFWCNPISGHATLYWYQQILGQGPKLLIQFQNNGVVDDSQLPKDRFSAERLKGVDSTLKIQPAKLEDSAVYLCASSLGSLGRQFFGPGTRLTVL.

This clone was observed a handful of times. The J gene is TRBJ1-4, the V gene TRBV4-2, with D perhaps TRBD1 (6 bases). Trimming removed 4 bases at V and 7 bases at J, with 16 bases between. The CDR3 length is 15 residues. CDR1 LGHNA and CDR2 YNFKEQ come from the germline V gene. CDR3 DNA sequence: TGTGCCAGCAGCCCAGCGGGACAATGGAGTGAAAAACTGTTTTTT. This translates into CASSPAGQWSEKLFF.

This clone has only a few counts. The V and J genes are TRBV19 and TRBJ2-7; 11 bases match TRBD1. The CDR3 is 13 residues long. CDR1 and CDR2 (germline): LNHDA, SQIVND (reference sequence). The ends lost 6 bases at V and 6 bases at J; junction bases unmatched: 4. The CDR3 bases are TGTGCCAGTAGACTCGGACAGGGGGCCGAGCAGTACTTC. Translation gives CASRLGQGAEQYF.

V and J are TRBV11-2 and TRBJ1-3; unclear D gene. CDR1 and CDR2 from the germline V gene are SGHAT and FQNNGV. This CDR3 has 15 residues. With 1 base removed from V and 7 bases from J, the gap between germline ends came to 14 bases. CDR3 nucleotides: TGTGCCAGCAGCTTAGCCGGGGATACCAGGAACACCATATATTTT. Encoded protein: CASSLAGDTRNTIYF.

The V gene is TRBV5-1, the J gene TRBJ2-7; D unclear. Germline V lookup: CDR1 SGHRS, CDR2 YFSETQ. CDR3 length: 15 amino acids. With 0 bases removed from V and 3 bases from J, the gap between germline ends came to 13 bases. The CDR3 DNA sequence: TGCGCCAGCAGCTTGGTAGGGCAGACTTACTACGAGCAGTACTTC. This encodes CASSLVGQTYYEQYF.

This chain uses TRBV20-1 with TRBJ1-2; D call uncertain. Trimming took off 5 bases at V and 4 bases at J, with 8 bases between the two ends. The CDR3 is 11 residues long. In germline, CDR1 is DFQATT, CDR2 SNEGSKA (reference sequence). For the CDR3, the DNA is TGCAGTGCTCCCCGTTCCTATGGCTACACCTTC. This translates into CSAPRSYGYTF.

The chain combines TRBV29-1 with TRBJ1-1, with TRBD1 as a possible D gene (5 bases). The CDR3 is 15 amino acids. Germline assignment: CDR1 SQVTM and CDR2 ANQGSEA. The germline V and J ends were trimmed by 5 bases and 0 bases, with 16 bases remaining between them. The CDR3 protein is CSVLEGKIMNTEAFF. CDR3 DNA: TGCAGCGTTCTCGAGGGGAAGATCATGAACACTGAAGCTTTCTTT.

With respect to this clone: Other DNA variants within this sample encode the same CDR3. This sequence joins TRBV2 and TRBJ1-6; no clear D gene. CDR1 and CDR2 (germline): SNHLY, FYNNEI. V was pared by 1 base and J by 13 bases, with 5 bases between. The CDR3 runs to 11 residues. The chain's CDR3 is CASSEGSPLHF. The CDR3 coding sequence is TGTGCCAGCAGTGAAGGTTCCCCCCTCCACTTT.

J is TRBJ2-1 and V is TRBV5-4; 11 nucleotides line up with TRBD2. The length of the CDR3 is 15 residues. Germline loops: CDR1 SGHNT, CDR2 YYREEE (reference sequence). The ends lost 4 bases at V and 8 bases at J; junction bases unmatched: 8. The CDR3 here is CASSVTSGGVHEQFF. The CDR3 DNA reads TGTGCCAGCAGCGTTACTAGCGGGGGAGTCCATGAGCAGTTCTTC.

This clone was seen a single time. The V gene is TRBV30, the J gene TRBJ1-4; 7 nucleotides line up with TRBD1. V dropped 2 bases and J dropped 0; count of bases not matched to a gene: 3. This CDR3 is 15 amino acids long. In germline, CDR1 is GTSNPN, CDR2 SVGIG (reference sequence). CDR3 in DNA: TGTGCCTGGAGTCCCGGGACAGCAACTAATGAAAAACTGTTTTTT. This gives the protein CAWSPGTATNEKLFF.

The chain has TRBV2 and TRBJ1-2; no definite D call. Germline V gives CDR1 SNHLY, CDR2 FYNNEI. There are 14 residues in the CDR3. V lost 6 bases, J lost 7 bases, and 18 bases lay in between. This chain's CDR3 is CASRGARGGAGYTF. The CDR3 DNA reads TGTGCCAGCAGGGGAGCGCGTGGAGGAGCTGGCTACACCTTC.

This clone has a handful of counts. The J gene is TRBJ1-1, the V gene TRBV5-1, with 7 positions matching TRBD1. J was trimmed by 2 bases and V by 7 bases; bases with no gene match: 20. This CDR3 is built from 18 residues. Germline assignment: CDR1 SGHRS and CDR2 YFSETQ. The CDR3 sequence: CASLLRGGANHDNTEAFF. Written as DNA, the CDR3 is TGCGCCAGCCTTTTGCGAGGGGGCGCGAACCACGATAACACTGAAGCTTTCTTT.

This clone came up a few times. The rearrangement links TRBV6-5 to TRBJ1-2; no definite D call. The CDR3 has 14 amino acids. Germline V gene data show CDR1 as MNHEY and CDR2 as SVGAGI. V shed 8 bases and J shed 7 bases, with 20 bases lying between them. The CDR3 DNA sequence: TGTGCCAGCCTTCCATCCGGCGGCGGCGGTGGCTACACCTTC. It codes for CASLPSGGGGGYTF.

This chain links TRBV2 with TRBJ2-1, with D perhaps matching TRBD1 or TRBD2 (6 bases each). V was clipped by 6 bases and J by 7 bases, with 19 bases between them. The CDR3 is 15 amino acids. Germline V gene sequence: CDR1 SNHLY, CDR2 FYNNEI. The CDR3 loop reads CASSKEGGNENEQFF. The DNA of the CDR3 is TGTGCCAGCAGCAAGGAGGGGGGTAACGAGAATGAGCAGTTCTTC. Based on the CDR3 plus reference TRBV2 and TRBJ2-1, the full variable domain is EPEVTQTPSHQVTQMGQEVILRCVPISNHLYFYWYRQILGQKVEFLVSFYNNEISEKSEIFDDQFSVERPDGSNFTLKIRSTKLEDSAMYFCASSKEGGNENEQFFGPGTRLTVL.